This T cell receptor (beta chain) derives from a study of T-cell reconstitution after alpha-beta-depleted transplantation in children. This clonotype was detected only a few times. Unique molecular identifiers featured in how the TCRbeta library was prepared. TCRdb analysed the PCR reads with MiXCR anew, one entry per CDR3 protein. The sample yields hundreds of thousands of distinct CDR3 sequences, about 10% seen once. Trimming removed 0 bases from V and 12 bases from J, with 9 bases in between. The CDR3 spans 11 residues. Looked up from germline, CDR1 is LGHNA and CDR2 is YNFKEQ. The specimen comprised PBMCs from the stem cell graft donor, sampled from the stem cell graft. This rearrangement joins TRBV4-2 to TRBJ2-7; D perhaps matches TRBD2 (6 bases). This TCR derives from a human donor who donated a stem cell graft to a child with acute myeloid leukemia. CDR3 nucleotides: TGTGCCAGCAGCCAAGAGGAGGGGTTGTACTTC. It yields the protein CASSQEEGLYF.